Each of the 7 T cell receptor beta chains below was sequenced from the same sample in a study of CD8 T cells in Susac syndrome (dated by TCRdb to between 2018 and 2021). Library preparation used the immunoSEQ multiplex PCR assay. RNA was extracted using the RNeasy kit, and roughly 0.5 to 1 microgram was reverse transcribed with random hexamers. The public reads were reanalyzed by TCRdb: fastp trimming at Q25, MiXCR alignment, in-frame beta chains only. For every CDR3 protein sequence, its rows merge into one entry that carries the most common genes and DNA. The sample table contains 400,000 to 550,000 distinct CDR3 sequences; only one count was recorded for roughly 85% of them. About 0.1% of the sample rests with the top ten. Material for sequencing was CD8+ T cells from PBMCs. These receptor sequences come from a human donor with multiple sclerosis.

V is TRBV12-3 or TRBV12-4 and J is TRBJ2-5; 9 positions match TRBD1. The CDR3 extends over 17 amino acids. V lost 2 bases, J lost 5 bases, and 12 bases stayed unmatched. The CDR3 region is CASSLTLQGASGETQYF. The CDR3 DNA is TGTGCCAGCAGTTTAACTTTACAGGGGGCTTCAGGGGAGACCCAGTACTTC.

CDR3 in DNA: TGCGCCAGCAGCCAAGGGGTCGGGGGCTTGAATGAGCAGTTCTTC. This codes for CASSQGVGGLNEQFF. V usage is TRBV4-1 and J usage is TRBJ2-1; D tentatively reads TRBD1 or TRBD2 (6 bases each). This CDR3 comprises 15 residues. V lost 1 base and J lost 7, with 14 bases in between. Germline CDR1 and CDR2: MGHRA and YSYEKL.

V is TRBV6-1 and J is TRBJ1-2; 7 bases agree with TRBD1. From germline, CDR1 is MNHNS and CDR2 SASEGT. The J segment lost 4 bases and the V segment lost 2 bases, leaving 1 base of the junction unmatched. The CDR3 contains 13 residues. CDR3 region: CASSERDSYGYTF. CDR3 DNA sequence: TGTGCCAGCAGTGAAAGGGACAGCTATGGCTACACCTTC.

The chain is built from TRBV27 and TRBJ2-1, with D tentatively TRBD1 or TRBD2 (5 bases each). Trimming removed 3 bases from V and 8 bases from J, with 14 bases in between. This CDR3 is 14 amino acids long. Looked up from germline, CDR1 is MNHEY and CDR2 is SMNVEV (reference sequence). CDR3: CASSFIGDGDEQFF. The CDR3 nucleotides are TGTGCCAGCAGTTTTATAGGGGACGGCGATGAGCAGTTCTTC.

This clonotype was detected once. The J gene is TRBJ1-2, the V gene TRBV7-9; no clear D. Trimming pared 2 bases from V and 3 bases from J, leaving 10 bases between. The CDR3 loop spans 14 amino acids. Germline V gene sequence: CDR1 SEHNR, CDR2 FQNEAQ (reference sequence). Here the CDR3 DNA reads TGTGCCAGCAGCTTATTTTCCCGCCACTATGGCTACACCTTC. Its protein is CASSLFSRHYGYTF.

The DNA of the CDR3 is TGTGCCAGCAGGGGCGAAGGAGGGGAGCTGTTTTTT. As protein: CASRGEGGELFF. The chain is built from TRBV9 and TRBJ2-2; D call uncertain. V was pared by 5 bases and J by 8 bases, with 10 bases between. CDR3 size: 12 residues. Germline CDR1 reads SGDLS; CDR2 reads YYNGEE.

Here the CDR3 DNA reads TGTGCCAGCAGTTTCCCCGCCCCGGGACAATCTAGCAATCAGCCCCAGCATTTT. It encodes CASSFPAPGQSSNQPQHF. The rearrangement links TRBV27 to TRBJ1-5; TRBD1 is a possible D gene (6 bases). Trimming pared 3 bases from V and 0 bases from J, leaving 18 bases between. Looked up from germline, CDR1 is MNHEY and CDR2 is SMNVEV (reference sequence). This CDR3 has 18 amino acids.